This passage covers 32 T cell receptor beta chains from one sample sequenced in a study of shared clonotypes between healthy human individuals. Method: immunoSEQ multiplex PCR; TCRdb's copy keeps in-frame clones and lacks some. In the table there are fewer than 2.5 million clones, 80% to 95% of which are singletons. Sequences were obtained from naive CD4+ T cells from PBMCs. Subset described: CD45RA+ positively selected. Receptors were obtained from a man aged 18 to 30 in good health. Some clones in this sample may be carry-over from other donors' samples.

This rearrangement joins TRBV6-5 to TRBJ2-4; tentative D call: TRBD1 (5 bases). The germline gives CDR1 MNHEY, CDR2 SVGAGI. This CDR3 has 15 residues. Trimming removed 2 bases from V and 4 bases from J, with 12 bases in between. The CDR3 DNA reads TGTGCCAGCAGTTACGTGGGGCCTAGTAAAAACATTCAGTACTTC. Translated, it gives CASSYVGPSKNIQYF.

This clone has only one observation. The V call is TRBV9, the J call TRBJ1-2, with TRBD1 as a possible D gene (5 bases). The CDR3 consists of 12 residues. Germline V gene lookup returns CDR1 SGDLS and CDR2 YYNGEE. Trimming left V 3 bases short and J 7 bases short, with 10 bases between. The CDR3 region has the DNA TGTGCCAGCAGCGCTCAGGGCTTTGGCTACACCTTC. This encodes CASSAQGFGYTF.

The chain is built from TRBV5-6 and TRBJ2-7; TRBD1 agrees at 8 bases. CDR1 and CDR2 from the germline V gene are SGHDT and YYEEEE. V was pared by 2 bases and J by 4 bases, with 11 bases of the junction left unmatched. CDR3 size: 16 residues. CDR3 sequence: CASSFSLDRVRYEQYF. The CDR3 DNA is TGTGCCAGCAGCTTTTCCTTGGACAGGGTTAGGTACGAGCAGTACTTC.

This clone appeared once. The CDR3 DNA follows: TGCGCCAGCAGCCTAGGGACTAGCGGAGTCCAAGAGACCCAGTACTTC. Its protein product is CASSLGTSGVQETQYF. V usage is TRBV5-1 and J usage is TRBJ2-5, with 11 bases fitting TRBD2. Germline V gene sequence: CDR1 SGHRS, CDR2 YFSETQ. The ends lost 4 bases at V and 1 base at J; junction bases unmatched: 6. This CDR3 contains 16 residues.

J is TRBJ1-3 and V is TRBV5-1, with D maybe TRBD1 (6 bases). Germline assignment: CDR1 SGHRS and CDR2 YFSETQ. This CDR3 is built from 15 residues. Trimming removed 0 bases at V and 9 bases at J, with 16 bases between. CDR3 sequence reads: CASSLATGTGSTIYF. The DNA of the CDR3 is TGCGCCAGCAGCTTGGCCACAGGGACTGGGAGCACCATATATTTT.

The V and J genes are TRBV14 and TRBJ1-3, with no clear D. Germline loops: CDR1 SGHDN, CDR2 FVKESK. V lost 4 bases and J lost 3, with 7 bases in between. This CDR3 spans 13 amino acids. The CDR3, as DNA: TGTGCCAGCAGCCTCTCTGGTGGAAACACCATATATTTT. Its translation is CASSLSGGNTIYF.

In DNA form, the CDR3 reads TGTGCCTGGAGTGGTAGGAACACAGATACGCAGTATTTT. Amino acids: CAWSGRNTDTQYF. The chain links TRBV30 to TRBJ2-3; D gene uncertain. Per the germline V gene, CDR1 is GTSNPN and CDR2 is SVGIG (reference sequence). The CDR3 is 13 amino acids. The V end lost 1 base, the J end lost 2 bases, and 7 bases lay between the germline ends.

The chain combines TRBV4-1 with TRBJ2-7; TRBD1 matches 9 bases. V shed 3 bases and J 2 bases; nucleotides not matched to a gene: 8. This CDR3 is 16 amino acids long. Germline loops: CDR1 MGHRA, CDR2 YSYEKL. The CDR3 sequence is CASSHTTGTGTYEQYF. The CDR3 bases are TGCGCCAGCAGCCACACCACCGGGACAGGGACCTACGAGCAGTACTTC.

This chain uses TRBV10-3 with TRBJ2-7, with 8 bases that match TRBD1. J was trimmed by 6 bases and V by 5 bases; bases with no gene match: 9. The V gene's germline CDR1 is ENHRY and CDR2 SYGVKD. The CDR3 consists of 14 residues. The CDR3, as DNA: TGTGCCATCAGTCAAGACAGGGGACGGGGCGAGCAGTACTTC. Amino acid sequence: CAISQDRGRGEQYF.

V and J are TRBV7-3 and TRBJ2-6; perhaps TRBD1 as D (6 bases). This CDR3 contains 20 residues. V was pared by 5 bases and J by 0 bases, with 23 bases between. CDR1 is SGHTA and CDR2 is FQGTGA in the germline V gene. The CDR3, as DNA: TGTGCCAGCAGCGACACCCCCCGGGACATGGTCCGCTCTGGGGCCAACGTCCTGACTTTC. This gives the protein CASSDTPRDMVRSGANVLTF.

Note on this clone: Distinct nucleotide sequences in the sample also encode this CDR3. This chain joins TRBV28 and TRBJ2-1, with 7 bases identical to TRBD1. The CDR3 consists of 12 residues. Germline CDR1 is MDHEN and CDR2 is SYDVKM. V dropped 4 bases and J dropped 7; count of bases not matched to a gene: 1. This CDR3 is CASSSQGNEQFF. In DNA form, the CDR3 reads TGTGCCAGCAGTTCACAGGGGAATGAGCAGTTCTTC.

This clone occurred once. The J gene is TRBJ1-1, the V gene TRBV18; 7 bases are a match to TRBD1. This CDR3 contains 16 residues. Germline assignment: CDR1 KGHSH and CDR2 LQKENI. The J segment lost 1 base and the V segment lost 4 bases, leaving 9 bases of the junction unmatched. The CDR3 nucleotides are TGTGCCAGCTCACTTAGACAGGGTCGAAGGAACACTGAAGCTTTCTTT. It translates to CASSLRQGRRNTEAFF.

About this clone: Other nucleotide sequences from this sample produce the same CDR3. The J gene is TRBJ2-1, the V gene TRBV7-8; TRBD1 might be the D (6 bases). This CDR3 comprises 16 residues. The germline CDR1 and CDR2 sequences are SGHVS and FQNEAQ. V was shortened by 1 base and J by 3 bases, with 13 bases between the two germline ends. The CDR3 protein is CASSLVAGAIYNEQFF. In DNA form, the CDR3 reads TGTGCCAGCAGCTTAGTTGCAGGGGCGATCTACAATGAGCAGTTCTTC.

Remarks on this clone: Within the sample, other DNA sequences also encode this same CDR3. This sequence joins TRBV6-5 and TRBJ2-3; D perhaps matches TRBD1 (5 bases). The CDR3 runs to 11 residues. In germline, CDR1 is MNHEY, CDR2 SVGAGI. V lost 7 bases and J 5 bases, leaving 7 bases between the germline ends. For the CDR3, the DNA is TGTGCCAGCACTAGGGGAGATACGCAGTATTTT. Protein product: CASTRGDTQYF.

The V call is TRBV2, the J call TRBJ2-1; TRBD2 aligns across 9 bases. The germline CDR1 and CDR2 sequences are SNHLY and FYNNEI. V shed 6 bases, J shed 8 bases, and the junction held 2 bases outside the gene matches. The CDR3 loop spans 12 amino acids. For the CDR3, the DNA is TGTGCCAGCAGGGAGCGGGGGGATGAGCAGTTCTTC. Its protein is CASRERGDEQFF.

The CDR3 loop is CASSSLVGRETQYF. The CDR3 nucleotides are TGCGCCAGCAGCAGTCTAGTTGGAAGGGAGACCCAGTACTTC. This sequence joins TRBV5-1 and TRBJ2-5, with unresolved D. The germline gives CDR1 SGHRS, CDR2 YFSETQ. This CDR3 contains 14 residues. V lost 4 bases and J lost 5, with 15 bases in between.

This chain uses TRBV6-5 with TRBJ2-7; the D gene could be TRBD1 or TRBD2 (5 bases each). Trimming cost V 10 bases and J 0 bases, with 13 bases left between them. The germline V gene encodes CDR1 MNHEY and CDR2 SVGAGI. CDR3 length: 13 amino acids. The CDR3 reads CATRRGHSYEQYF. CDR3 DNA: TGTGCCACCCGACGGGGCCACTCCTACGAGCAGTACTTC.

The gene calls are TRBV2 and TRBJ2-7; 7 bases agree with TRBD1. Germline V gene data show CDR1 as SNHLY and CDR2 as FYNNEI. V shed 6 bases, J shed 3 bases, and the junction held 8 bases outside the gene matches. The CDR3 has 14 amino acids. The CDR3 here is CASSLQGPDYEQYF. CDR3 sequence (DNA): TGTGCCAGCAGCCTACAGGGGCCCGACTACGAGCAGTACTTC.

Regarding this clone: Other DNA sequences of this sample code for an identical CDR3. This chain links TRBV9 with TRBJ2-5; TRBD2 agrees at 8 bases. The CDR3 consists of 15 residues. With 0 bases clipped from V and 4 bases from J, the junction kept 5 bases outside the gene matches. Germline CDR1 and CDR2: SGDLS and YYNGEE. The chain's CDR3 is CASSVGAGGRETQYF. The CDR3, as DNA: TGTGCCAGCAGCGTAGGGGCGGGAGGAAGAGAGACCCAGTACTTC.

V gene TRBV5-1 combines with J gene TRBJ2-1; 9 bases match TRBD2. J was trimmed by 8 bases and V by 3 bases; bases with no gene match: 9. This CDR3 is built from 15 residues. The germline CDR1 and CDR2 sequences are SGHRS and YFSETQ. CDR3 sequence: CASSSPGLAFYEQFF. CDR3 DNA: TGCGCCAGCAGCTCACCGGGACTAGCTTTCTATGAGCAGTTCTTC. The full variable domain, completed using reference TRBV5-1 and TRBJ2-1, is KAGVTQTPRYLIKTRGQQVTLSCSPISGHRSVSWYQQTPGQGLQFLFEYFSETQRNKGNFPGRFSGRQFSNSRSEMNVSTLELGDSALYLCASSSPGLAFYEQFFGPGTRLTVL.

This clone has more than one count but fewer than ten. V is TRBV6-5 and J is TRBJ1-1; 8 bases match TRBD1. Germline trimming cut 4 bases from V and 4 bases from J; bases unmatched to any gene: 8. Germline CDR1 reads MNHEY; CDR2 reads SVGAGI. This CDR3 contains 15 residues. CDR3 in DNA: TGTGCCAGCAGTTCCTCCCGACAGGGGAGCACTGAAGCTTTCTTT. Translating gives CASSSSRQGSTEAFF.

The J gene is TRBJ2-1, the V gene TRBV5-1; unclear D gene. Germline V gene sequence: CDR1 SGHRS, CDR2 YFSETQ. The CDR3 sequence is 14 residues long. Trimming shortened V by 6 bases and J by 8 bases, and 18 bases separated the two germline ends. Here the CDR3 reads CASTPDPGGDEQFF. In DNA form, the CDR3 reads TGCGCCAGCACGCCGGACCCAGGCGGCGATGAGCAGTTCTTC. The full variable domain, with the rest looked up from reference TRBV5-1 and TRBJ2-1, is KAGVTQTPRYLIKTRGQQVTLSCSPISGHRSVSWYQQTPGQGLQFLFEYFSETQRNKGNFPGRFSGRQFSNSRSEMNVSTLELGDSALYLCASTPDPGGDEQFFGPGTRLTVL.

This clone occurred a few times. The chain has TRBV7-9 and TRBJ1-1, with a tentative D call TRBD1 (6 bases). Germline CDR1 is SEHNR and CDR2 is FQNEAQ (reference sequence). The CDR3 has 13 amino acids. Trimming removed 7 bases from V and 1 base from J, with 10 bases in between. Here the CDR3 reads CASTPGENTEAFF. The DNA of the CDR3 is TGTGCCAGCACCCCAGGGGAGAACACTGAAGCTTTCTTT. Full variable domain (rest looked up from reference TRBV7-9 and TRBJ1-1): DTGVSQNPRHKITKRGQNVTFRCDPISEHNRLYWYRQTLGQGPEFLTYFQNEAQLEKSRLLSDRFSAERPKGSFSTLEIQRTEQGDSAMYLCASTPGENTEAFFGQGTRLTVV.

The chain combines TRBV30 with TRBJ1-5, with D possibly TRBD1 on 6 matching bases. The CDR3 sequence is 14 residues long. The germline V and J ends were trimmed by 0 bases and 6 bases, with 12 bases remaining between them. Germline V lookup: CDR1 GTSNPN, CDR2 SVGIG (reference sequence). The CDR3, as DNA: TGTGCCTGGAGTGTAGGGGGGGCCGCTCAGCCCCAGCATTTT. Amino acid sequence: CAWSVGGAAQPQHF.

V and J are TRBV11-3 and TRBJ1-1, with 9 bases fitting TRBD1. The junction had 0 bases not matched to a gene; V was cut back by 4 bases and J by 3 bases. Germline V gene lookup returns CDR1 SGHNT and CDR2 YENEEA. CDR3 length: 13 residues. CDR3 loop: CASSWDRDTEAFF. The CDR3 DNA follows: TGTGCCAGCAGCTGGGACAGGGACACTGAAGCTTTCTTT.

Here the CDR3 DNA reads TGTGCCAGCAGTAGGAATAGTCCTAACTATGGCTACACCTTC. Translated: CASSRNSPNYGYTF. This chain joins TRBV2 and TRBJ1-2, with D hard to call. The CDR3 runs to 14 residues. Germline V gene sequence: CDR1 SNHLY, CDR2 FYNNEI. V dropped 5 bases and J dropped 0 bases, with 10 bases sitting between them.

The J gene is TRBJ2-7, the V gene TRBV5-1; TRBD2 aligns across 10 bases. After removal of 0 bases from V and 3 bases from J, the junction contained 12 bases not matched to a gene. The CDR3 totals 18 residues. CDR1 and CDR2 (germline): SGHRS, YFSETQ. CDR3 in amino acids: CASSLVPSGRGAHYEQYF. CDR3 nucleotides: TGCGCCAGCAGCTTGGTTCCTAGCGGGAGAGGGGCCCACTACGAGCAGTACTTC. Full variable domain (outside the CDR3, taken from reference TRBV5-1 and TRBJ2-7): KAGVTQTPRYLIKTRGQQVTLSCSPISGHRSVSWYQQTPGQGLQFLFEYFSETQRNKGNFPGRFSGRQFSNSRSEMNVSTLELGDSALYLCASSLVPSGRGAHYEQYFGPGTRLTVT.

The CDR3 nucleotides are TGCGCCAGCACCCGGGACCCAAACACTGAAGCTTTCTTT. Residues: CASTRDPNTEAFF. V gene TRBV5-1 combines with J gene TRBJ1-1; a weak D match, TRBD1 (5 bases). The CDR3 is made up of 13 amino acids. In germline, CDR1 is SGHRS, CDR2 YFSETQ. V was shortened by 6 bases and J by 2 bases, with 11 bases between the two germline ends.

The V and J genes are TRBV9 and TRBJ2-5, with D unresolved. CDR3 length: 13 residues. The V and J ends lost 4 bases and 1 base respectively, with 8 bases between them. The germline gives CDR1 SGDLS, CDR2 YYNGEE. CDR3 sequence (DNA): TGTGCCAGCAGCCCCCGAACCCAAGAGACCCAGTACTTC. It yields the protein CASSPRTQETQYF.

This chain uses TRBV18 with TRBJ1-2; possibly TRBD1 for D (5 bases). CDR3 length: 16 residues. In germline, CDR1 is KGHSH, CDR2 LQKENI. Trimming pared 2 bases from V and 3 bases from J, leaving 16 bases between. CDR3 protein: CASSPTLPGVHYGYTF. The CDR3 coding sequence is TGTGCCAGCTCACCAACCCTCCCGGGGGTTCACTATGGCTACACCTTC.

This chain links TRBV30 with TRBJ1-1; D call uncertain. Germline values: CDR1 GTSNPN, CDR2 SVGIG (reference sequence). V was clipped by 5 bases and J by 1 base, with 11 bases between them. The CDR3 runs 13 residues. The CDR3 DNA is TGTGCCTGGTCCCCGGAATGGAACACTGAAGCTTTCTTT. Translation gives CAWSPEWNTEAFF.

The chain uses TRBV5-6 and TRBJ2-3; no definite D call. CDR3 length equals 15 residues. V lost 2 bases and J lost 1, with 11 bases in between. CDR1 SGHDT and CDR2 YYEEEE come from the germline V gene. The CDR3 DNA is TGTGCCAGCAGCTTAACCTTGCCAGGCACAGATACGCAGTATTTT. As protein: CASSLTLPGTDTQYF.